This TCR beta chain emerged from a study of long-term antiretroviral therapy in people with HIV. General study findings and limits: Pre-ART clonal expansion yielded clones that dominated the repertoire at all time points.

The assay used was immunoSEQ (version v3.0), run at survey level. The table came from immunoSEQ multiplex PCR; TCRdb's copy has only in-frame clones and leaves some out. Of about 25,000 clones in the sample, 82% were seen once. CDR1 and CDR2 (germline): MDHEN, SYDVKM. V lost 3 bases and J lost 5, with 14 bases in between. This CDR3 spans 14 amino acids. On this clone: Antigen unknown.

Sequencing was performed on unsorted PBMCs, taken 2.9 years after starting antiretroviral therapy. V gene TRBV28 combines with J gene TRBJ2-7; D possibly corresponds to TRBD2 (6 bases). The source of this sequence is a man aged 50-60 years with HIV. CDR3 amino acids: CASSFAGREDEQYF. In nucleotides, the CDR3 is TGTGCCAGCAGTTTTGCAGGAAGGGAGGACGAGCAGTACTTC.